This T cell receptor beta chain was recovered during a study of shared clonotypes between healthy human individuals (dated by TCRdb to 2019 to 2021). Context from the whole study: The cohort included three men and two women between 18 and 49 years of age. Per donor, three plates each were used for CD4 naive and CD4 memory, two for CD8 naive, and one for CD8 memory. To estimate repertoire size and how much clonotype sharing occurs between individuals, the study deeply sequenced the blood TCR repertoires of a handful of healthy adults. Different laboratories and diverse techniques were used to prepare libraries and sequence TCR repertoires, to increase sequencing depth and limit assay-specific biases. Per donor, leukapheresis produced somewhere between about 0.8 and 9 billion PBMCs. Broader findings and caveats from the paper: The small number of donors limited the genetic and exposure-history diversity represented. Larger estimated clonotype richness was generally found for naive subsets than for memory subsets. Compared with non-shared clonotypes, clonotypes shared by all four sorted-subset donors had higher generation probabilities. Rarefaction of sorted-subset datasets indicated incomplete sequencing despite the large sequencing depth. Only blood was sampled, and tissue TCR repertoires likely differ from those in blood. Across four donors, about 5.2% of naive CD4, approximately 3.5% of naive CD8, 2% to 2.5% of memory CD4, and approximately 0.4% of memory CD8 clonotypes were shared. Pairwise subsampling indicated that sequencing depth was expected to affect the degree of clonotype sharing among donors.

Healthy HIV-negative adults with no recently reported acute infections or vaccinations were included as donors. All donors were Caucasian adults living in Nashville, Tennessee, USA. CD4+ T cells were enriched through magnetic negative selection, after which naive cells were positively selected on CD45RA and the remaining negative fraction served as the memory subset. After blood collection by leukapheresis, PBMCs were isolated using Ficoll-Histopaque density gradient centrifugation and then cryopreserved in the vapor phase of liquid nitrogen. Analytical flow cytometry was used to check the purity and quantity of every magnetically sorted T cell population. Genomic DNA was isolated from every sorted fraction and measured by UV absorbance on a Nanodrop 2000c. TCR CDR3 regions were amplified from genomic DNA by multiplex PCR using the deep immunoSEQ assay. Extracted genomic DNA from each cell subset was distributed evenly across all wells of several immunoSEQ 96-well plates, and each plate was treated as a replicate. Each replicate PCR for sorted subsets received around 0.2 ug genomic DNA, equal to tens of thousands of T cell genomes. The purified libraries were quantified using a Qubit 3.0 fluorometer, sized with a Bioanalyzer 2100, and then quantified again using the KAPA Library Quantification kit. Every immunoSEQ 96-well plate was sequenced on a dedicated single-read 150-cycle Illumina NextSeq 550 flow cell. Concerning the study's data processing: The immunoSEQ output contained only junctional sequences without quality scores, so filtering could not match that applied to full-length reads. Sequences were annotated with PyIR, a Python wrapper for IgBLAST v1.9, and V/J genes and CDR3 were assigned using IMGT germline references. Reads were removed for weak V/J assignments (E-value above 1e-6), missing CDR3, stop codons, out-of-frame junctions, or ambiguous translated residues. V3J clonotypes were defined as sequences sharing the same inferred V gene, J gene, and CDR3 amino acid sequence. To compute the percentage overlap between repertoires, the number of shared unique clonotypes was divided by the size of the smaller repertoire. Richness of each repertoire was evaluated using RTK rarefaction, the Chao1 estimator, and Recon v2.1 estimates of unobserved clonotypes. OLGA was used to compute generation probabilities for all TCRbeta clonotypes that the gDNA method yielded from a handful of donors. In its TCRdb copy, this immuneACCESS table keeps in-frame sequences only and misses some clones. Where compared with another copy, unresolved V genes explain less than half of these, and the others have no known cause. V and J calls and clone size follow that table, whereas D and trimming were derived from the DNA. The sample table contains approximately 1.4 million clones; only one count was recorded for nearly 99% of them. The top ten hold 0.4% to 0.45% of the sample.

On this clone itself: Its antigen remains undetermined. Base quality data are lacking; no much larger clone is found one base away.

For CDR1 and CDR2, the germline V gene (reference sequence) lists LNHNV and YYDKDF. V and J are trimmed by 1 base and 3 bases, and the gene matches miss 13 bases of the junction. From cysteine to phenylalanine, the CDR3 is 19 amino acids long. Of the read, only the CDR3 DNA is kept; its 57 bases are in frame from base 1. The receptor's source is a man under 40 in good health. The chain is assembled from TRBV15 and TRBJ2-3, with 10 bases matching TRBD2. The sample was naive CD4+ T cells sorted from blood. The cell subset or site label here, explained by the study, means: CD45RA+ positively selected. The CDR3 has the sequence CATSRGPSPSGRVTDTQYF. The sequence in DNA is TGTGCCACCAGCAGAGGCCCATCACCTAGCGGGAGAGTTACAGATACGCAGTATTTT.